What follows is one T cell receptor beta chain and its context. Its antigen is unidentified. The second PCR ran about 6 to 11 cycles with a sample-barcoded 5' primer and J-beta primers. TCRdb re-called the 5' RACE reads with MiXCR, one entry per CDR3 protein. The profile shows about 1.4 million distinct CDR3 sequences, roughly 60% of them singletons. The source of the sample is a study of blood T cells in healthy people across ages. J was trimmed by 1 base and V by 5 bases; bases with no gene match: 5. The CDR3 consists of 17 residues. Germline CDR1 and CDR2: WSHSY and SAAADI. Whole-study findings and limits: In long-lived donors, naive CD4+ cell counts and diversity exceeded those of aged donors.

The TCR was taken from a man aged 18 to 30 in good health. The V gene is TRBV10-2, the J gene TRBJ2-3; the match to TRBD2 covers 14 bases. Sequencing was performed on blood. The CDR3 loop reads CASSSGLAGVGTDTQYF. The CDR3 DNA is TGCGCCAGCAGTTCGGGACTAGCGGGGGTGGGCACAGATACGCAGTATTTT.